A single T cell receptor beta chain is shown here with its context. Other DNA sequences in the sample encode the same CDR3. These data belong to a study of blood T cell repertoires in COVID-19. This table comes from immunoSEQ multiplex PCR, and its TCRdb copy is limited to in-frame clones, with some not included. Seen here are around 450,000 clones, more than 85% observed once, and the top ten hold 4% to 5.5%. This CDR3 spans 12 amino acids. Germline lookup yields CDR1 MGHRA and CDR2 YSYEKL. V was pared by 1 base and J by 5 bases, with 5 bases between. This receptor was identified in a woman aged 30 to 39 with acute or convalescent COVID-19. Specimen: peripheral blood. The chain recombines TRBV4-1 with TRBJ2-5; D is unclear. CDR3 residues: CASSQGGETQYF. The DNA for the CDR3 is TGCGCCAGCAGCCAAGGAGGTGAGACCCAGTACTTC.